This TCR beta chain was sequenced during a study of regulatory T cells in long-lasting Graves disease. Construction of TCR beta libraries relied on iRepertoire HTBI primers and on Arm-PCR targeting CDR3 regions. One entry per CDR3 protein, called by TCRdb with MiXCR from the multiplex PCR reads. The repertoire has 300,000 to 450,000 distinct CDR3 sequences, about 16% of them found once; the top ten carry 22%. This clonotype appeared many times. V was pared by 6 bases and J by 2 bases, with 8 bases of the junction left unmatched. This CDR3 contains 15 residues. Per germline, CDR1 MNHNS and CDR2 SASEGT. Time point denoted: newly diagnosed GD, antithyroid drugs for less than 3 months. Extracted PBMC RNA gave rise to the TCR library.

This sequence was found in a female donor with Graves disease. This chain connects TRBV6-1 to TRBJ1-1, with TRBD1 matching 8 bases. Sequencing used peripheral blood mononuclear cells (PBMCs), obtained at new diagnosis, from a patient treated with antithyroid drugs. CDR3 sequence: CASSLYRGGNTEAFF. The CDR3 bases are TGTGCCAGCAGCCTTTACAGGGGGGGTAACACTGAAGCTTTCTTT.